These 21 T cell receptor beta chains share one sample of origin, sequenced in a study of shared clonotypes between healthy human individuals. Clones were read by immunoSEQ multiplex PCR, and TCRdb kept only the in-frame ones, dropping some. The sample includes 400,000 to 600,000 clones, 60% to 80% of them seen just once. The sequenced material came from PBMCs. The source is a woman aged 40 to 50 in good health. Some clones in this sample may be carry-over from other donors' samples.

The chain links TRBV7-3 to TRBJ2-3; 8 positions agree with TRBD2. This CDR3 comprises 15 residues. J gave up 1 base and V 5 bases, and 5 bases lay outside the gene matches. CDR1 is SGHTA, CDR2 FQGTGA, per germline. For the CDR3, the DNA is TGTGCCAGCAGCCTAGCGGGTTGGGGCACAGATACGCAGTATTTT. Its protein is CASSLAGWGTDTQYF.

The V and J genes are TRBV5-1 and TRBJ2-5; 14 bases match TRBD2. Per germline, CDR1 SGHRS and CDR2 YFSETQ. The CDR3 is 16 residues long. After removal of 4 bases from V and 3 bases from J, the junction contained 5 bases not matched to a gene. CDR3 sequence (DNA): TGCGCCAGCAGCCGGACTAGCGGGAGGTTCGAAGAGACCCAGTACTTC. Amino acids: CASSRTSGRFEETQYF.

V usage is TRBV13 and J usage is TRBJ2-6; TRBD2 matches 7 bases. Germline V gene lookup returns CDR1 PRHDT and CDR2 FYEKMQ (reference sequence). The CDR3 contains 16 residues. V lost 3 bases to trimming and J lost 3 bases; unmatched junction nucleotides: 5. The DNA of the CDR3 is TGTGCCAGCAGCTTTCTCGCGGGAGTTGGGGCCAACGTCCTGACTTTC. It specifies CASSFLAGVGANVLTF.

DNA of the CDR3: TGTGCCAGCAGTATCGGGACAGCCCCCGAAAAACTGTTTTTT. Its translation is CASSIGTAPEKLFF. The chain joins TRBV6-5 to TRBJ1-4; 7 bases align to TRBD1. The CDR3 consists of 14 residues. The junction had 8 bases not matched to a gene; V was cut back by 5 bases and J by 8 bases. CDR1 and CDR2 (germline): MNHEY, SVGAGI.

Many counts were recorded for this clone. The CDR3 bases are TGTGCCAGCAGTTTTACCGGGAGAGTTAGCACAGATACGCAGTATTTT. This sequence encodes CASSFTGRVSTDTQYF. This sequence joins TRBV28 and TRBJ2-3, with D possibly being TRBD2 (6 bases). Germline CDR1 MDHEN, CDR2 SYDVKM. The CDR3 covers 16 residues. The ends were cut back, 3 bases at V and 0 bases at J, with 13 bases in the middle.

V and J are TRBV19 and TRBJ2-2, with D hard to call. The CDR3 consists of 13 residues. CDR1 and CDR2 from the germline V gene are LNHDA and SQIVND (reference sequence). V dropped 6 bases and J dropped 4 bases, with 9 bases sitting between them. The CDR3 bases are TGTGCCAGTAGGACATCAGGCACCGGGGAGCTGTTTTTT. Its protein product is CASRTSGTGELFF. Combining the CDR3 with reference TRBV19 and TRBJ2-2 gives the whole variable domain DGGITQSPKYLFRKEGQNVTLSCEQNLNHDAMYWYRQDPGQGLRLIYYSQIVNDFQKGDIAEGYSVSREKKESFPLTVTSAQKNPTAFYLCASRTSGTGELFFGEGSRLTVL.

This clone was recorded once. The rearrangement uses TRBV5-1 and TRBJ2-1; D is possibly TRBD2 (6 bases). CDR1 SGHRS and CDR2 YFSETQ come from the germline V gene. V gave up 4 bases and J gave up 4 bases, with 18 bases separating them. The CDR3 has 16 amino acids. The CDR3 sequence: CASSPQAGSPYNEQFF. CDR3 coding DNA: TGCGCCAGCAGCCCCCAGGCCGGGAGTCCTTACAATGAGCAGTTCTTC.

CDR3: CASSLYPGGTLYEQYF. CDR3 sequence (DNA): TGTGCCAGCAGCCTATATCCCGGGGGCACCCTCTACGAGCAGTACTTC. This chain joins TRBV7-3 and TRBJ2-7, with D possibly called TRBD1 or TRBD2 (6 bases each). V lost 5 bases to trimming and J lost 3 bases, with 20 bases between them. The CDR3 extends over 16 amino acids. Germline assignment: CDR1 SGHTA and CDR2 FQGTGA.

This chain joins TRBV5-1 and TRBJ1-1; D may be TRBD1 (5 bases). The length of the CDR3 is 13 residues. V lost 0 bases and J 5 bases, leaving 8 bases between the germline ends. Germline CDR1 reads SGHRS; CDR2 reads YFSETQ. DNA of the CDR3: TGCGCCAGCAGCTTGGAAAGGGGAACTGAAGCTTTCTTT. Translated: CASSLERGTEAFF. Based on the CDR3 plus reference TRBV5-1 and TRBJ1-1, the full variable domain is KAGVTQTPRYLIKTRGQQVTLSCSPISGHRSVSWYQQTPGQGLQFLFEYFSETQRNKGNFPGRFSGRQFSNSRSEMNVSTLELGDSALYLCASSLERGTEAFFGQGTRLTVV.

The chain carries TRBV5-1 and TRBJ2-5, with D unclear. Germline values: CDR1 SGHRS, CDR2 YFSETQ. This CDR3 is built from 14 residues. V was trimmed by 0 bases and J by 4 bases, leaving 10 bases between them. In DNA form, the CDR3 reads TGCGCCAGCAGCTTGGTCACTTGGGGAGAGACCCAGTACTTC. Protein: CASSLVTWGETQYF.

This clone rates as medium-sized (0.01 to 0.1%). Other nucleotide sequences in the sample specify the same CDR3. The chain is built from TRBV6-6 and TRBJ1-2, with no clear D. The CDR3 spans 13 residues. From germline, CDR1 is MNHNY and CDR2 SVGAGI (reference sequence). V lost 5 bases, J lost 2 bases, and 9 bases lay in between. The DNA of the CDR3 is TGTGCCAGCAGTCCTTCTCCCAACTATGGCTACACCTTC. It encodes CASSPSPNYGYTF.

This rearrangement joins TRBV30 to TRBJ1-3; 9 bases are a match to TRBD1. The germline gives CDR1 GTSNPN, CDR2 SVGIG (reference sequence). The CDR3 covers 18 residues. Trimming removed 0 bases from V and 0 bases from J; junction bases left unmatched: 9. In DNA form, the CDR3 reads TGTGCCTGGAGTGTACTGTGGGGGACAGGGCACTCTGGAAACACCATATATTTT. As protein: CAWSVLWGTGHSGNTIYF.

This chain uses TRBV10-3 with TRBJ2-1, with TRBD2 identical over 14 bases. The CDR3 is 17 residues long. From germline, CDR1 is ENHRY and CDR2 SYGVKD. V lost 0 bases, J lost 7 bases, and 5 bases stayed unmatched. In nucleotides, the CDR3 is TGTGCCATCAGTGAGTCTATGGGGACTAGCGGGAGAAATGAGCAGTTCTTC. Translating gives CAISESMGTSGRNEQFF.

DNA of the CDR3: TGTGCCTGGAGGGGACTAGCGGGAGAAGGAGATACGCAGTATTTT. The encoded protein is CAWRGLAGEGDTQYF. V gene TRBV30 combines with J gene TRBJ2-3, with TRBD2 matching 14 bases. The CDR3 sequence is 15 residues long. The J segment lost 5 bases and the V segment lost 3 bases, leaving 4 bases of the junction unmatched. CDR1 is GTSNPN, CDR2 SVGIG, per germline (reference sequence).

The chain combines TRBV5-1 with TRBJ2-2; the D is unclear. The CDR3 length is 15 residues. Germline V gene lookup returns CDR1 SGHRS and CDR2 YFSETQ. The V gene lost 4 bases and the J gene lost 4 bases, with 14 bases spanning the gap. CDR3 residues: CASSLAPPGTGELFF. CDR3 coding DNA: TGCGCCAGCAGCCTCGCACCCCCGGGCACCGGGGAGCTGTTTTTT.

The chain joins TRBV5-6 to TRBJ1-2, with D possibly being TRBD1 (5 bases). V dropped 0 bases and J dropped 2 bases, with 17 bases sitting between them. The CDR3 runs 17 residues. Germline CDR1 is SGHDT and CDR2 is YYEEEE. CDR3 bases: TGTGCCAGCAGCTTGGTGGGGTTTGGGGACGGGAACTATGGCTACACCTTC. The encoded protein is CASSLVGFGDGNYGYTF. The full variable domain, its missing parts supplied by reference TRBV5-6 and TRBJ1-2, is DAGVTQSPTHLIKTRGQQVTLRCSPKSGHDTVSWYQQALGQGPQFIFQYYEEEERQRGNFPDRFSGHQFPNYSSELNVNALLLGDSALYLCASSLVGFGDGNYGYTFGSGTRLTVV.

The chain joins TRBV25-1 to TRBJ1-3; 9 bases match TRBD1. V dropped 6 bases and J dropped 7; count of bases not matched to a gene: 4. CDR1 and CDR2 from the germline V gene are MGHDK and SYGVNS. This CDR3 has 13 amino acids. CDR3 nucleotide sequence: TGTGCCAGCAGCTCCGGGACAGGGAACACCATATATTTT. This gives the protein CASSSGTGNTIYF.

The chain employs TRBV28 and TRBJ2-7; 9 bases line up with TRBD2. Germline V CDR1 and CDR2: MDHEN, SYDVKM. This CDR3 has 16 amino acids. J gave up 0 bases and V 5 bases, and 8 bases lay outside the gene matches. The CDR3 here is CASSPSLAGLSYEQYF. The DNA of the CDR3 is TGTGCCAGCAGTCCATCTCTAGCGGGACTCTCCTACGAGCAGTACTTC.

The J gene is TRBJ2-3, the V gene TRBV30; TRBD2 matches 8 bases. The CDR3 is made up of 15 amino acids. V shed 0 bases and J 1 base; nucleotides not matched to a gene: 3. Looked up from germline, CDR1 is GTSNPN and CDR2 is SVGIG (reference sequence). CDR3 sequence reads: CAWSVGAGGTDTQYF. DNA of the CDR3: TGTGCCTGGAGTGTGGGAGCGGGAGGCACAGATACGCAGTATTTT.

This clone was observed a single time. Other DNA sequences in this sample translate to the same CDR3. The chain is built from TRBV18 and TRBJ1-4, with a weak D call TRBD1 (6 bases). The CDR3 consists of 14 residues. Germline CDR1 reads KGHSH; CDR2 reads LQKENI. The germline V and J ends were trimmed by 2 bases and 2 bases, with 6 bases remaining between them. CDR3 coding DNA: TGTGCCAGCTCACCAGGGGGCACTAATGAAAAACTGTTTTTT. Translating it yields CASSPGGTNEKLFF.

On this clone: The likely explanation is a read error, given a far larger clone one base away. This chain joins TRBV6-5 and TRBJ1-5; weak D call: TRBD1 (5 bases). The ends were cut back, 6 bases at V and 0 bases at J, with 6 bases in the middle. The CDR3 is 13 amino acids. The germline V gene encodes CDR1 MNHEY and CDR2 SVGAGI. This CDR3 is CASRQDSNQPQHF. The CDR3 coding sequence is TGTGCCAGCAGACAGGATAGCAATCAGCCCCAGCATTTT.